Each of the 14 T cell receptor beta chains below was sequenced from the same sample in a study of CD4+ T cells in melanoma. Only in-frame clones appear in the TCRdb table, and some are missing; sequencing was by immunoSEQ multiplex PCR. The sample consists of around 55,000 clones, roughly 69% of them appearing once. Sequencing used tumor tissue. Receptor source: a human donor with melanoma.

CDR3 residues: CASSVGLGSYEQYF. In DNA, the CDR3 is TGTGCCAGCAGTGTGGGTCTGGGCTCCTACGAGCAGTACTTC. This rearrangement joins TRBV5-6 to TRBJ2-7; the D is unclear. This CDR3 has 14 amino acids. Germline loops: CDR1 SGHDT, CDR2 YYEEEE. Trimming removed 5 bases at V and 0 bases at J, with 12 bases between.

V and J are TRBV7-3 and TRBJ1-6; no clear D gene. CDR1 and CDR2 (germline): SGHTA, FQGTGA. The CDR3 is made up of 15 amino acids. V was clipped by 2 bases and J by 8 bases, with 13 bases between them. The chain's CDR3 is CASSLGSLGDSPLHF. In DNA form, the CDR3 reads TGTGCCAGCAGCTTAGGATCCCTTGGGGATTCACCCCTCCACTTT.

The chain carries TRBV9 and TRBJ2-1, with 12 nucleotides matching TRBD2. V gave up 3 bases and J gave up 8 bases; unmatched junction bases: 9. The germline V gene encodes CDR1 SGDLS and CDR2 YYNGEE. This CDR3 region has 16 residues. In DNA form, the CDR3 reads TGTGCCAGCAGCGAAAGCACGGGACTAGCGGGCCATGAGCAGTTCTTC. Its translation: CASSESTGLAGHEQFF.

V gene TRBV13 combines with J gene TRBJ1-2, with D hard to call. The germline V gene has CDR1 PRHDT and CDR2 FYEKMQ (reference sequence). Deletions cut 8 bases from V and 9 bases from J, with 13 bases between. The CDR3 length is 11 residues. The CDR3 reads CASRAENRYTF. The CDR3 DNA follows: TGTGCCAGCCGGGCAGAGAATCGCTACACCTTC. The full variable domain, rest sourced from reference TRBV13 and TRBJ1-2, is AAGVIQSPRHLIKEKRETATLKCYPIPRHDTVYWYQQGPGQDPQFLISFYEKMQSDKGSIPDRFSAQQFSDYHSELNMSSLELGDSALYFCASRAENRYTFGSGTRLTVV.

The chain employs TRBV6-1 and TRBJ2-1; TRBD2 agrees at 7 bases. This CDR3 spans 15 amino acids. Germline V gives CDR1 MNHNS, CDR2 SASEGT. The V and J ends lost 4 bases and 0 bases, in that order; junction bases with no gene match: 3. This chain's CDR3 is CASSALAVSYNEQFF. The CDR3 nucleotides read TGTGCCAGCAGTGCTCTAGCGGTCTCCTACAATGAGCAGTTCTTC.

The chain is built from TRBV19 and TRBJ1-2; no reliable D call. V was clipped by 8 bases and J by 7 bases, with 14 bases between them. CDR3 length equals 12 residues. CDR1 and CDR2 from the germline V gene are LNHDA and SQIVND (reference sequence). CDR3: CASRVQVGGYTF. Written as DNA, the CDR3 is TGTGCCAGTCGGGTACAAGTAGGTGGCTACACCTTC.

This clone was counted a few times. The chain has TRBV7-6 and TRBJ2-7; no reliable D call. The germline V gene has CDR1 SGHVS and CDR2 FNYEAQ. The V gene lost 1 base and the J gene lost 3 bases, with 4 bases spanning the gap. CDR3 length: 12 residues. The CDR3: CASSLVDYEQYF. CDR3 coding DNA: TGTGCCAGCAGCTTAGTGGACTACGAGCAGTACTTC.

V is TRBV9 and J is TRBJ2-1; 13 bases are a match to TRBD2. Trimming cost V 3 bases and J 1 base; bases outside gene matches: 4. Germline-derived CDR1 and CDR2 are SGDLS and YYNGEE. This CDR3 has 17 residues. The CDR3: CASSGGTSGESYNEQFF. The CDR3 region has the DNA TGTGCCAGCAGCGGGGGGACTAGCGGGGAATCCTACAATGAGCAGTTCTTC.

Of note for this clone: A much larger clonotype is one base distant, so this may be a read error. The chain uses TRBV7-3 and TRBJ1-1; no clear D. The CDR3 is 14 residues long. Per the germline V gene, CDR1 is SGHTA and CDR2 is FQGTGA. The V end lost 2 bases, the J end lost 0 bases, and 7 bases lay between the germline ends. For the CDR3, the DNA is TGTGCCAGCAGCTTAGAGGGCGTGAACACTGAAGCTTTCTTT. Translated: CASSLEGVNTEAFF.

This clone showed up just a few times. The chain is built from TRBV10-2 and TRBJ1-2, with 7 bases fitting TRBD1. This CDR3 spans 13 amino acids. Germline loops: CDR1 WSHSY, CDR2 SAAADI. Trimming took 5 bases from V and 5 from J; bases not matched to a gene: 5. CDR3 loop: CASSWTGTYGYTF. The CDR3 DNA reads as TGCGCCAGCAGTTGGACAGGAACTTATGGCTACACCTTC.

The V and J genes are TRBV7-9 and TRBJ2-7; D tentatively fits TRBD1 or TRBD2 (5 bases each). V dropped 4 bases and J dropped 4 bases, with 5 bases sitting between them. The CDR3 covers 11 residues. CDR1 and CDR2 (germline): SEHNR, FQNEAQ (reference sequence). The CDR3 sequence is CASSWGYEQYF. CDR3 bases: TGTGCCAGCAGCTGGGGGTACGAGCAGTACTTC.

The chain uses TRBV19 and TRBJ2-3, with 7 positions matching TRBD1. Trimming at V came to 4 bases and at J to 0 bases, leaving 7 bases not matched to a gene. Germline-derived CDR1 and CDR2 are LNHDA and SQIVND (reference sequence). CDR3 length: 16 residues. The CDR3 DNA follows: TGTGCCAGTAGTACCGGGACAGCTGCTAGCACAGATACGCAGTATTTT. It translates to CASSTGTAASTDTQYF.

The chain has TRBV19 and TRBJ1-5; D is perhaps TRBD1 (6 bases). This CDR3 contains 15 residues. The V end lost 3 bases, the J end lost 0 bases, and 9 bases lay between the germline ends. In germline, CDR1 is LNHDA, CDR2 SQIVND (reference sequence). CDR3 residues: CASSIFRGSNQPQHF. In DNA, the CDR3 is TGTGCCAGTAGTATTTTCAGGGGTAGCAATCAGCCCCAGCATTTT. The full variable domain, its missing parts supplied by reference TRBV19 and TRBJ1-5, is DGGITQSPKYLFRKEGQNVTLSCEQNLNHDAMYWYRQDPGQGLRLIYYSQIVNDFQKGDIAEGYSVSREKKESFPLTVTSAQKNPTAFYLCASSIFRGSNQPQHFGDGTRLSIL.

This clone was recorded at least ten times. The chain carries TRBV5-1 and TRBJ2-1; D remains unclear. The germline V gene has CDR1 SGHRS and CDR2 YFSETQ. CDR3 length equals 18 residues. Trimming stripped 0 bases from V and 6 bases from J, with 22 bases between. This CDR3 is CASSLGGFEPPYGNEQFF. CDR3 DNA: TGCGCCAGCAGCTTGGGAGGATTCGAGCCCCCTTATGGCAATGAGCAGTTCTTC.